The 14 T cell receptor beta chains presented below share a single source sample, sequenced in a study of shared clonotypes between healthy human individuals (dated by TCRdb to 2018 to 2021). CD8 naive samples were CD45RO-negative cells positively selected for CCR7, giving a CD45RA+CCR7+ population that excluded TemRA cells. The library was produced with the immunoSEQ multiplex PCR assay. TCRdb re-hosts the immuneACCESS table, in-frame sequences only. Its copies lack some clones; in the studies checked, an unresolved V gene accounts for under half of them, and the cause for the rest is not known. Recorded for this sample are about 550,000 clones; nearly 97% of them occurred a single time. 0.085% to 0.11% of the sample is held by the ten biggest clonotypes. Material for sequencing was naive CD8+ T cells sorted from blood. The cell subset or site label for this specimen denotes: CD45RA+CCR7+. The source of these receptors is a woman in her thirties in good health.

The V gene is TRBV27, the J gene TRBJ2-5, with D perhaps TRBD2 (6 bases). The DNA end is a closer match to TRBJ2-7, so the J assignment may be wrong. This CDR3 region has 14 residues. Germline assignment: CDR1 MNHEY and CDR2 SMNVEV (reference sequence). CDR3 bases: TGTGCCAGCAGTTTAGAGGAGGGGAGCTACGAGCAGTACTTC. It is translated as CASSLEEGSYEQYF.

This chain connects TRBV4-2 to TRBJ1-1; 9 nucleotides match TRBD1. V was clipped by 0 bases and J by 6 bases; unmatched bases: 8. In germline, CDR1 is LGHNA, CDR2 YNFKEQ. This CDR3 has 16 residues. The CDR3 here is CASSQELQQGAPEAFF. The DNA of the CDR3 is TGTGCCAGCAGCCAAGAGTTACAACAGGGGGCCCCTGAAGCTTTCTTT.

The DNA of the CDR3 is TGTGCCAGCAGAGACCCCACCTACGAGCAGTACTTC. This sequence encodes CASRDPTYEQYF. The chain has TRBV27 and TRBJ2-5; D ambiguous. The DNA end favors TRBJ2-7, so the J call may be wrong. The germline CDR1 and CDR2 sequences are MNHEY and SMNVEV (reference sequence). CDR3 size: 12 residues.

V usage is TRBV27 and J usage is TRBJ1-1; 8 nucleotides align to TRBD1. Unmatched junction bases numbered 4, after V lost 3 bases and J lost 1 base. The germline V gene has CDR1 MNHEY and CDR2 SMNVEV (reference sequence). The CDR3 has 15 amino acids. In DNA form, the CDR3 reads TGTGCCAGCAGTTTGGTCGGGACAGGGAACACTGAAGCTTTCTTT. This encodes CASSLVGTGNTEAFF.

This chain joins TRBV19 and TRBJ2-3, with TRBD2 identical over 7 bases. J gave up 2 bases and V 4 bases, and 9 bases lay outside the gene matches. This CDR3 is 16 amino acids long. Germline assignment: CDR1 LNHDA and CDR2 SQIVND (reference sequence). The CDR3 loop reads CASSSPSGIDTDTQYF. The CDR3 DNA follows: TGTGCCAGTAGTAGTCCCAGCGGGATTGACACAGATACGCAGTATTTT.

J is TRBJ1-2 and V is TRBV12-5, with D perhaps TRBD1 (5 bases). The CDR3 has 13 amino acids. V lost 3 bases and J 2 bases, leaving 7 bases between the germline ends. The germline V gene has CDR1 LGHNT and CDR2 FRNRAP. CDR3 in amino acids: CASGFWGNYGYTF. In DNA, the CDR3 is TGTGCTAGTGGTTTCTGGGGGAACTATGGCTACACCTTC.

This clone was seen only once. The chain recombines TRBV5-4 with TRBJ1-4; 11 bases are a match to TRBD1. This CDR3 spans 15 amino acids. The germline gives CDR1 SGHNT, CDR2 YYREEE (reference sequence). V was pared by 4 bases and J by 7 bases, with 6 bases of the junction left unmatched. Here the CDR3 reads CASSPDGTGGEKLFF. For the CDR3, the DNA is TGTGCCAGCAGCCCGGATGGGACAGGGGGTGAAAAACTGTTTTTT.

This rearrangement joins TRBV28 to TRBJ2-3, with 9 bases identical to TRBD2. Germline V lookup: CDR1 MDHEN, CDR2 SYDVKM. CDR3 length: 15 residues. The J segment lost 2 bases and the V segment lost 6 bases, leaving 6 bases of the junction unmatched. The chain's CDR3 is CASSSSGTYTDTQYF. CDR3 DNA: TGTGCCAGCAGCTCTAGCGGGACCTACACAGATACGCAGTATTTT.

This chain's CDR3 is CASSRGWVSTYEQYF. CDR3 bases: TGTGCCAGCAGCCGGGGGTGGGTCTCAACCTACGAGCAGTACTTC. The genes are TRBV13 and TRBJ2-7; a possible D gene is TRBD2 (6 bases). Germline CDR1 is PRHDT and CDR2 is FYEKMQ (reference sequence). The CDR3 extends over 15 amino acids. V was pared by 5 bases and J by 2 bases, with 16 bases between.

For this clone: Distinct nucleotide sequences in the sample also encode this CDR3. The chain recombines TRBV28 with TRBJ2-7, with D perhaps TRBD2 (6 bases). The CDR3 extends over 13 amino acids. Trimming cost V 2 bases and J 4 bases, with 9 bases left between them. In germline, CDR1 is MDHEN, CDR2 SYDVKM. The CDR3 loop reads CASSLRGSYEQYF. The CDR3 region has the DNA TGTGCCAGCAGTTTACGGGGGTCATACGAGCAGTACTTC.

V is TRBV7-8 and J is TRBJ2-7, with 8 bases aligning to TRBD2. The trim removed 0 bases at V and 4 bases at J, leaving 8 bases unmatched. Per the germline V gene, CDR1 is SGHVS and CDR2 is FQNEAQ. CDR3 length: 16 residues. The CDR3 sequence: CASSLAGVASGYEQYF. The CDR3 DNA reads TGTGCCAGCAGCTTAGCGGGGGTTGCTAGCGGGTACGAGCAGTACTTC. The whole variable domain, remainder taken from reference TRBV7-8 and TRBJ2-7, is GAGVSQSPRYKVAKRGQDVALRCDPISGHVSLFWYQQALGQGPEFLTYFQNEAQLDKSGLPSDRFFAERPEGSVSTLKIQRTQQEDSAVYLCASSLAGVASGYEQYFGPGTRLTVT.

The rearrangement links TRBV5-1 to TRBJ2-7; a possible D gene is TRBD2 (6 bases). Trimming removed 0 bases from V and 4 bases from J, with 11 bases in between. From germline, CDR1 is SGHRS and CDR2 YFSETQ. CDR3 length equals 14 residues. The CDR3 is CASSLVQEGYEQYF. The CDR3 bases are TGCGCCAGCAGCTTGGTACAGGAGGGATACGAGCAGTACTTC.

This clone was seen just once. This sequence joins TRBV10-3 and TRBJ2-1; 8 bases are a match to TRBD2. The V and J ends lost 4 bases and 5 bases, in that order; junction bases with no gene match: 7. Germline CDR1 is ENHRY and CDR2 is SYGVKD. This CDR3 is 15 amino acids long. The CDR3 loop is CAISVGREGNNEQFF. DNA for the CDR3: TGTGCCATCAGTGTGGGTCGGGAGGGAAACAATGAGCAGTTCTTC.

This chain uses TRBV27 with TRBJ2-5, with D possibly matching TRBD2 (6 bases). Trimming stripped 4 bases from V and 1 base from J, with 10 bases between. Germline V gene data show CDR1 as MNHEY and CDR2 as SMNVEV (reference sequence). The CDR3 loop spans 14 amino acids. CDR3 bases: TGTGCCAGCAGTTCCTTCGGGGGCCAAGAGACCCAGTACTTC. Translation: CASSSFGGQETQYF.